The TCR beta chain under discussion was sequenced for a study of cytomegalovirus exposure and HLA in healthy donors. About the research overall: The same platform used for the 500 to 850 first-cohort repertoires was also used for the 120 validation repertoires, as a later analysis reported.

The CDR3 loop spans 13 amino acids. Germline V lookup: CDR1 MNHEY, CDR2 SVGAGI. Deletions cut 6 bases from V and 6 bases from J, with 12 bases between. While the first cohort had 500 to 700 subjects, the donors belonged to the separate validation cohort of roughly 120 subjects. The protocol was immunoSEQ multiplex PCR, while the TCRdb copy is restricted to in-frame clones and leaves out a portion. The sample has over 200,000 clones, 83% seen once. As for this clone: What it recognizes is unknown.

Study-wide results and caveats: In the roughly 120 validation repertoires, a later analysis found that first-cohort TCR clusters tended to co-occur. It was 150 to 200 TCR beta chains that were listed as cytomegalovirus-associated.

The chain combines TRBV6-5 with TRBJ1-5, with a possible D match to TRBD1 (5 bases). The TCR sequence derives from a woman under 30 in good health and CMV-seronegative. Specimen: PBMCs. CDR3 region: CASRRGVGQPQHF. The DNA for the CDR3 is TGTGCCAGCAGGAGGGGCGTGGGTCAGCCCCAGCATTTT.